This is a list of T cell receptor beta chains from one sample in a study of CD8+CD57+ T cells in acquired aplastic anemia. TCRdb recomputed calls from the reads with MiXCR, one row per CDR3 protein. The sample has some 140,000 distinct CDR3 sequences; more than 35% are singletons. Specimen: sorted CD4+, CD8+, or CD8+CD57+ T cells (not recorded which) from PBMCs. These receptors all stem from a human donor in good health, serving as a control. Each CDR3 is given with its conserved first and last residue. A D gene is named only where the DNA matches it firmly. Clone size, where shown, is once, few, many, or a class for clones that have expanded.

v_gene	j_gene	d_gene	abundance	CDR3aa	CDR3nt
TRBV27	TRBJ2-5	.	.	CASSDAAGQQETQYF	TGTGCCAGCAGTGATGCCGCGGGACAGCAAGAGACCCAGTACTTC
TRBV30	TRBJ2-2	TRBD1	.	CARSGTGWYTGELFF	TGTGCCCGGAGTGGGACAGGGTGGTACACCGGGGAGCTGTTTTTT
TRBV20-1	TRBJ2-1	.	.	CGASPDRVPFF	TGCGGTGCTAGTCCCGATCGAGTCCCGTTCTTC
TRBV5-4	TRBJ2-5	TRBD1	many	CASSYGTGRETQYF	TGTGCCAGCAGCTATGGGACAGGGCGGGAGACCCAGTACTTC
TRBV7-8	TRBJ2-1	TRBD2	many	CASSLDFSGGVFF	TGTGCCAGCAGCTTAGACTTTAGCGGGGGGGTTTTCTTC
TRBV19	TRBJ1-1	TRBD1	many	CASSGTGSTEAFF	TGTGCCAGTAGCGGGACAGGGAGCACTGAAGCTTTCTTT
TRBV10-3	TRBJ2-7	TRBD2	.	CAISPGAGGTTYEQYF	TGTGCCATCAGTCCTGGAGCGGGGGGCACCACCTACGAGCAGTACTTC
TRBV29-1	TRBJ1-2	.	.	CSVEESGFGYGYTF	TGCAGCGTTGAAGAATCGGGTTTTGGCTATGGCTACACCTTC
TRBV6-1	TRBJ1-6	.	many	CASRNTRGRNSPLHF	TGTGCCAGCAGGAACACCAGGGGCCGTAATTCACCCCTCCACTTT
TRBV5-5	TRBJ1-6	.	.	CASSLTGSSYNSPLHF	TGTGCCAGCAGCTTGACAGGGAGCTCCTATAATTCACCCCTCCACTTT
TRBV29-1	TRBJ1-4	.	many	CSVLRPLSEKLFF	TGCAGCGTTCTAAGGCCGCTGAGTGAAAAACTGTTTTTT
TRBV6-5	TRBJ2-2	.	many	CASRYRVSPLNTGELFF	TGTGCCAGCAGGTACAGGGTTAGCCCCCTCAACACCGGGGAGCTGTTTTTT
TRBV11-2	TRBJ2-1	TRBD2	.	CASSLGVGGAWNEQFF	TGTGCCAGCAGCTTAGGAGTCGGGGGGGCCTGGAATGAGCAGTTCTTC
TRBV20-1	TRBJ1-2	.	.	CSARDLERDTYGYTF	TGCAGTGCTAGAGACCTCGAACGGGACACATATGGCTACACCTTC
TRBV25-1	TRBJ2-1	TRBD2	.	CASSPNSGTSGGNSYNEQFF	TGTGCCAGCAGTCCCAATTCCGGGACTAGCGGGGGGAACTCCTACAATGAGCAGTTCTTC
TRBV7-6	TRBJ2-3	.	.	CASSVGTSASTDTQYF	TGTGCCAGCAGTGTAGGGACCTCAGCCAGCACAGATACGCAGTATTTT
TRBV10-2	TRBJ2-4	TRBD1	many	CASSERWGTGGTKNIQYF	TGCGCCAGCAGTGAGCGGTGGGGGACAGGGGGGACCAAAAACATTCAGTACTTC